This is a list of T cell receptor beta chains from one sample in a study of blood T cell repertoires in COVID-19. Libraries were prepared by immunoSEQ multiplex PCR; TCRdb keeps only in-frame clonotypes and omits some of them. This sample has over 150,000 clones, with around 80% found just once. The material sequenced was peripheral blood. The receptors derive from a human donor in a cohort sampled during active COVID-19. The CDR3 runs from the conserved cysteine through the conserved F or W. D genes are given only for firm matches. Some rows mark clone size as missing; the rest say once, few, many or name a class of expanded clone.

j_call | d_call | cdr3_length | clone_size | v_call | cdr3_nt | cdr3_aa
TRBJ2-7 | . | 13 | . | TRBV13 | TGTGCCAGCAGCTTAGGCCTAACCTACGAGCAGTACTTC | CASSLGLTYEQYF
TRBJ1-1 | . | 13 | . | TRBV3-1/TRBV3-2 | TGTGCCAGCAGTTCAGGGAAGTCAACTGAAGCTTTCTTT | CASSSGKSTEAFF
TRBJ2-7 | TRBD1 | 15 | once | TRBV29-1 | TGCAGCGTTAGAACCGGGACAGAAGTCTCCTACGAGCAGTACTTC | CSVRTGTEVSYEQYF
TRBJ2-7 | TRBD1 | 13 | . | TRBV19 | TGTGCCAGTAGTAACAGGGGGAACTACGAGCAGTACTTC | CASSNRGNYEQYF
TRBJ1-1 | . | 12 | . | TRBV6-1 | TGTGCCAGCAGTGAAGTACGGGTAGAAGCTTTCTTT | CASSEVRVEAFF
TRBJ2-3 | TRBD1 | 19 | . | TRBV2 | TGTGCCAGCAGTGAATCTTTAGATTGGGCAGGGGGTGGCACAGATACGCAGTATTTT | CASSESLDWAGGGTDTQYF
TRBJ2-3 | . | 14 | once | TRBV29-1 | TGCAGCGTTGAAGCAGAGACACGAACAGATACGCAGTATTTT | CSVEAETRTDTQYF
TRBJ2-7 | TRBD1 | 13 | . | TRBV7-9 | TGTGCCAGCAGCTCTACAGGGGTCGGGGAGCAGTACTTC | CASSSTGVGEQYF
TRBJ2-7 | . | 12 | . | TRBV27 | TGTGCCAGCAGTCGCGGGACCGGCGAGCAGTACTTC | CASSRGTGEQYF
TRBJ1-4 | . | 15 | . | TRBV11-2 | TGTGCCAGCAGCTTCCGTTCCGGGACTAATGAAAAACTGTTTTTT | CASSFRSGTNEKLFF
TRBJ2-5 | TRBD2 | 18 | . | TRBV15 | TGTGCCACCAGCAAGCCGCACCGGCGGGAGGCCGGGCAAGAGACCCAGTACTTC | CATSKPHRREAGQETQYF
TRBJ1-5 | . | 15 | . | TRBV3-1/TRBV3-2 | TGTGCCAGCAGCCAAGCAAAACAGGGTCCACAGCCCCAGCATTTT | CASSQAKQGPQPQHF
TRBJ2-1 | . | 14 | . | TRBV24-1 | TGTGCCACCAGTGATCCGGCGAGGAGGGATGAGCAGTTCTTC | CATSDPARRDEQFF
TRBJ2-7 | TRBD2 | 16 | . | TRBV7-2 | TGTGCCAGCAGCTTAGCCGGGACTAGTAGGGCCTACGAGCAGTACTTC | CASSLAGTSRAYEQYF
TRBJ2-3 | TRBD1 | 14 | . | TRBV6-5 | TGTGCCAGTCGACGGACAGGGAGGCCAGATACGCAGTATTTT | CASRRTGRPDTQYF
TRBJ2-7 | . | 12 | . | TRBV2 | TGTGCCAGCAGTGAAGCGACTAGTCGGCGGTACTTC | CASSEATSRRYF
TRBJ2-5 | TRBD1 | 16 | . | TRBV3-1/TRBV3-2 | TGTGCCAGCAGCCCTCCCACAGGGGGCGGGCAAGAGACCCAGTACTTC | CASSPPTGGGQETQYF
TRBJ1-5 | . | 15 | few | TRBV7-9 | TGTGCCAGCAGCTTAGCGGCTTCTGGCAATCAGCCCCAGCATTTT | CASSLAASGNQPQHF
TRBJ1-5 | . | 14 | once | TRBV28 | TGTGCCAGCAGTTTTGGCCACAGGGATCAGCCCCAGCATTTT | CASSFGHRDQPQHF
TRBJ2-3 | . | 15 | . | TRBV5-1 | TGCGCCAGCAGCTTGGCCCGAGGGAACGCAGATACGCAGTATTTT | CASSLARGNADTQYF
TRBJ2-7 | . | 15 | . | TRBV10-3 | TGTGCCATCAGTGATGTAGGCGGGAACTCCTACGAGCAGTACTTC | CAISDVGGNSYEQYF
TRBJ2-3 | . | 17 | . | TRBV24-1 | TGTGCCACCAGTGACCCCGGCAGGGCGAGAAGCACAGATACGCAGTATTTT | CATSDPGRARSTDTQYF
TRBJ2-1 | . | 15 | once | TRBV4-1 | TGCGCCAGCAGCCAACCAGGGTTTTACTACAATGAGCAGTTCTTC | CASSQPGFYYNEQFF